This T cell receptor beta chain was retrieved from a study of T cells in Graves' hyperthyroidism and ophthalmopathy. CDR3 length: 11 amino acids. Trimming removed 2 bases from V and 9 bases from J, with 5 bases in between. PBMCs were collected from a roughly 10 ml volume of fresh peripheral blood. Amplification targeted TCR beta CDR3 regions from RNA transcripts. An initial round of RT-PCR targeting the TCR CDR3 relied on the HTBI primer set. TCRdb fed the multiplex PCR reads into MiXCR, producing one record per CDR3 protein. The data contain more than 450,000 distinct CDR3 sequences, just under 20% of them seen just once; the ten biggest clones take up 40% to 50%.

Sequenced sample: blood. The receptor was derived from a man in his forties with Graves' ophthalmopathy. The rearrangement links TRBV12-3 or TRBV12-4 to TRBJ1-3, with D unclear. The CDR3 loop is CASSLLSTIYF. DNA for the CDR3: TGTGCCAGCAGTTTACTGTCCACCATATATTTT.